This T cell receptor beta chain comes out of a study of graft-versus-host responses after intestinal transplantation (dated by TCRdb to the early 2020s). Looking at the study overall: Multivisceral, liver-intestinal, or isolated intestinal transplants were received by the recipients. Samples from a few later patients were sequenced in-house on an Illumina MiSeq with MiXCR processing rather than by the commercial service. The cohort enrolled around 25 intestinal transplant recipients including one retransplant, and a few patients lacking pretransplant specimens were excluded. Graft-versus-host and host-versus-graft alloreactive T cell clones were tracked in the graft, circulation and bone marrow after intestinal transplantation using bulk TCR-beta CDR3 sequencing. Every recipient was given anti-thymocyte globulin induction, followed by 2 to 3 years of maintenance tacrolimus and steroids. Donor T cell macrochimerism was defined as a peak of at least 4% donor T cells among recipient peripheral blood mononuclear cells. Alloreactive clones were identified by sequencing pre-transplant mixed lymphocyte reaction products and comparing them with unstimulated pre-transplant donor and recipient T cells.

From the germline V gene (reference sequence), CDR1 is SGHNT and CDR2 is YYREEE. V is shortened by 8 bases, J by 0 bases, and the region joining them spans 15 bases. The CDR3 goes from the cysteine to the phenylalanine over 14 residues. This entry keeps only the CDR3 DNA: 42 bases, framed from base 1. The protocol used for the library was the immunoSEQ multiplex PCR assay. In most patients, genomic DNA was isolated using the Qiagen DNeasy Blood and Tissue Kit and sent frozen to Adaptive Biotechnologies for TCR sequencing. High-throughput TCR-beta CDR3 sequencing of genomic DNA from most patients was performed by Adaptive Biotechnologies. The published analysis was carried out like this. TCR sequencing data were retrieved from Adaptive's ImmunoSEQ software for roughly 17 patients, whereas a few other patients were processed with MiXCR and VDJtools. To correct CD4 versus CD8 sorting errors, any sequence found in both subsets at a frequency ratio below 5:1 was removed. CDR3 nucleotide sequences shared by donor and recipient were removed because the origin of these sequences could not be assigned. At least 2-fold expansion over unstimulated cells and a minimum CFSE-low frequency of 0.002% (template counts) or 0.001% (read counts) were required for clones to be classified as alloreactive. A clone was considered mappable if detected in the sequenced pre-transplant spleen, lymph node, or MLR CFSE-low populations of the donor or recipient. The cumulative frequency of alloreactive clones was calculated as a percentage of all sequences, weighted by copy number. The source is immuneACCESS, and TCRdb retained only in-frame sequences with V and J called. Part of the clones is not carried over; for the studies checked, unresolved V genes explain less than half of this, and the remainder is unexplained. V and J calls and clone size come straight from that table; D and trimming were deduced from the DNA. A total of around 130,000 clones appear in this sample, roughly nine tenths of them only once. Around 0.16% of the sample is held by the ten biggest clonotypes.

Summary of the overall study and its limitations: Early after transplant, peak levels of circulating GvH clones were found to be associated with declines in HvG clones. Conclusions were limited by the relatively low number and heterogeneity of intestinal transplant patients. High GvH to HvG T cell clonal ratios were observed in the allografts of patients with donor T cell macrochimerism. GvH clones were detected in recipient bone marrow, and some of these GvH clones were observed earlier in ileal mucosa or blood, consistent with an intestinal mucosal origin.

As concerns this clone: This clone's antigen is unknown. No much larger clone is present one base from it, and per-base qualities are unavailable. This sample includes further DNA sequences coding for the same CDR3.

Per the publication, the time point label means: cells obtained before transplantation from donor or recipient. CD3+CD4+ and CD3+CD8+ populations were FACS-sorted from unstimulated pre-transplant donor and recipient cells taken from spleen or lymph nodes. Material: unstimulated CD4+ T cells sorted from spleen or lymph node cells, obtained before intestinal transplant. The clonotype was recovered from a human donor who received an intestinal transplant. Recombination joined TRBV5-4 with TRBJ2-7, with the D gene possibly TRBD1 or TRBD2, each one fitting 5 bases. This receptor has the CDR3 CASSRDLSSYEQYF. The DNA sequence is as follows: TGTGCCAGTAGCCGGGACCTGAGCTCCTACGAGCAGTACTTC.